This TCR beta chain was profiled in a study of CD8 T cells in ankylosing spondylitis. TCRdb called the 5' RACE reads again in MiXCR, with one record for every CDR3 protein. The repertoire includes 200,000 to 250,000 distinct CDR3 sequences, over 8.5% of them detected once, and 5.5% to 8% sits in the top ten. Germline CDR1 SGHRS, CDR2 YFSETQ. The CDR3 totals 15 residues. Trimming stripped 4 bases from V and 4 bases from J, with 15 bases between. This clonotype turned up a few times. The source material was blood, either unsorted or a sorted T cell fraction (not recorded which). The clonotype was recovered from a male donor with ankylosing spondylitis or in good health (not recorded which). J is TRBJ1-3 and V is TRBV5-1, with a tentative D call TRBD1 (5 bases). The CDR3 region is CASSPGEGRGNTIYF. CDR3 nucleotide sequence: TGCGCCAGCAGCCCTGGGGAGGGGCGAGGAAACACCATATATTTT.